In this sample, the clone carrying this T cell receptor beta chain turned up a few times. Its antigen is not identified. Clones were sequenced by immunoSEQ multiplex PCR, and TCRdb holds only the in-frame ones, with some missing. This table holds approximately 26,000 clones, 70% to 75% found once. These data are taken from a study of vaccination effects on CD4 cells after COVID-19. Across the whole study: The second dose preceded post-vaccine samples by a median of 72 days.

CDR3 size: 13 residues. Deletions cut 5 bases from V and 6 bases from J, with 11 bases between. After expansion with viral peptide pools in the ViraFEST assay, antigen-specific CD4+ T cells were sequenced. Around day 10 of culture, CD4+ T cells were separated out. The cohort was immunized with two doses of either the BNT162b2 or mRNA-1273 vaccine. Cultures received IL-2 medium that replaced half the medium on days 3 and 7. Study outcomes and limitations: Cross-reactivity with common cold coronaviruses was shown by only 1 of 255 vaccine-induced clones in healthy vaccinees.

This receptor was identified in a human donor who received a COVID-19 vaccine. The chain employs TRBV12-3 or TRBV12-4 and TRBJ1-5; D unclear. The sequencing here drew on CD4+ T cells from PBMCs cultured with HCoV-NL63 spike peptides, taken after COVID-19 vaccination. The chain's CDR3 is CASSQQSGQPQHF. CDR3 sequence (DNA): TGTGCCAGCAGTCAGCAATCGGGTCAGCCCCAGCATTTT.